The 4 T cell receptor beta chains in this list originate from one sample, sequenced in a study of CD8 T cells in ankylosing spondylitis. Study conclusions and caveats: It appeared that ankylosing spondylitis blood was characterized by a TCR beta motif of fewer than 10 highly homologous variants.

TCRdb reprocessed the 5' RACE reads with MiXCR, giving one entry per CDR3 protein. The sample has about 840,000 distinct CDR3 sequences; roughly 12% are singletons. No cognate antigen is known for these TCRs. Sequenced input: blood, either unsorted or a sorted T cell fraction (not recorded which). Receptors originate from a male donor with ankylosing spondylitis.

The chain joins TRBV20-1 to TRBJ2-3, with 7 bases identical to TRBD1. CDR1 is DFQATT, CDR2 SNEGSKA, per germline (reference sequence). This CDR3 is 14 amino acids long. With V trimmed by 3 bases and J by 2 bases, 5 bases remained unmatched. This CDR3 reads CSASHRGVTDTQYF. The DNA of the CDR3 is TGCAGTGCTAGTCACAGGGGAGTCACAGATACGCAGTATTTT.

This clonotype was detected ten times or more. The chain joins TRBV7-2 to TRBJ2-7; 7 bases agree with TRBD2. CDR1 is SGHTA, CDR2 FQGNSA, per germline. V shed 6 bases, J shed 0 bases, and the junction held 5 bases outside the gene matches. CDR3 size: 14 residues. In DNA, the CDR3 is TGTGCCAGCAGGTCCAGCGGGGACTCCTACGAGCAGTACTTC. This codes for CASRSSGDSYEQYF.

This clonotype has a handful of counts. V gene TRBV10-3 combines with J gene TRBJ2-3; tentative D call: TRBD1 (6 bases). V shed 6 bases and J shed 3 bases, with 13 bases lying between them. CDR3 length: 14 amino acids. Per the germline V gene, CDR1 is ENHRY and CDR2 is SYGVKD. CDR3 residues: CAIRTRDTTDTQYF. DNA of the CDR3: TGTGCCATCAGAACCCGGGACACAACAGATACGCAGTATTTT.

This clonotype was seen ten or more times. The chain has TRBV7-9 and TRBJ1-1, with D uncertain. In germline, CDR1 is SEHNR, CDR2 FQNEAQ (reference sequence). This CDR3 spans 12 amino acids. The germline V and J ends were trimmed by 3 bases and 6 bases, with 8 bases remaining between them. Here the CDR3 reads CASSFPLAEAFF. The DNA of the CDR3 is TGTGCCAGCAGCTTCCCCCTTGCTGAAGCTTTCTTT.